This is a list of T cell receptor beta chains from one sample in a study of T cells in Graves' hyperthyroidism and ophthalmopathy. One entry per CDR3 protein, called by TCRdb with MiXCR from the multiplex PCR reads. The table records a few hundred thousand distinct CDR3 sequences, approximately 13% of them present only once. Specimen: blood. The receptors shown here come from a woman aged 18-29 years with Graves' hyperthyroidism. CDR3s include the opening cysteine and the closing phenylalanine or tryptophan. A D gene is named only where the DNA matches it firmly. Size is omitted from some rows. Given values are once, few, many or a class for expanded clones.

CDR3 protein: CSARSGGLGRGQETQYF
CDR3 DNA: TGCAGTGCTAGATCGGGGGGACTGGGGCGTGGGCAAGAGACCCAGTACTTC
D gene: TRBD2
J gene: TRBJ2-5
clone size: many
V gene: TRBV20-1

CDR3 protein: CASSLEYWVQETQYF
CDR3 DNA: TGCGCCAGCAGCTTGGAGTACTGGGTCCAAGAGACCCAGTACTTC
D gene: -
J gene: TRBJ2-5
clone size: few
V gene: TRBV5-1

CDR3 protein: CASSPQGGVYGYTF
CDR3 DNA: TGTGCCAGCTCACCCCAAGGGGGGGTCTATGGCTACACCTTC
D gene: -
J gene: TRBJ1-2
clone size: -
V gene: TRBV18

CDR3 protein: CASSYGTGVGYTF
CDR3 DNA: TGTGCCAGCAGTTACGGGACAGGGGTCGGCTACACCTTC
D gene: TRBD1
J gene: TRBJ1-2
clone size: many
V gene: TRBV6-5

CDR3 protein: CASSQDHPVTYEQYF
CDR3 DNA: TGCGCCAGCAGCCAAGATCATCCCGTAACCTACGAGCAGTACTTC
D gene: -
J gene: TRBJ2-7
clone size: -
V gene: TRBV4-3

CDR3 protein: CSARDRIADYNEQFF
CDR3 DNA: TGCAGTGCTAGAGATCGAATAGCGGACTACAATGAGCAGTTCTTC
D gene: -
J gene: TRBJ2-1
clone size: -
V gene: TRBV20-1

CDR3 protein: CASSGKSGQISYEQYF
CDR3 DNA: TGTGCCAGCAGCGGCAAGTCGGGACAGATTTCCTACGAGCAGTACTTC
D gene: TRBD1
J gene: TRBJ2-7
clone size: many
V gene: TRBV13

CDR3 protein: CASSYSTSGSYNEQFF
CDR3 DNA: TGTGCCAGCTCGTACTCTACTAGCGGGAGCTACAATGAGCAGTTCTTC
D gene: TRBD2
J gene: TRBJ2-1
clone size: few
V gene: TRBV18

CDR3 protein: CAISESETRVTEAFF
CDR3 DNA: TGTGCCATCAGTGAGTCAGAGACCCGGGTCACTGAAGCTTTCTTT
D gene: -
J gene: TRBJ1-1
clone size: few
V gene: TRBV10-3

CDR3 protein: CASSSPSNQPQHF
CDR3 DNA: TGTGCCAGCAGTTCCCCTAGCAATCAGCCCCAGCATTTT
D gene: -
J gene: TRBJ1-5
clone size: many
V gene: TRBV12-3/TRBV12-4

CDR3 protein: CAWSGGLGGYTF
CDR3 DNA: TGTGCCTGGAGTGGGGGACTCGGTGGCTACACCTTC
D gene: -
J gene: TRBJ1-2
clone size: -
V gene: TRBV30

CDR3 protein: CASSRPGYGYTF
CDR3 DNA: TGTGCCAGCAGCCGTCCAGGGTATGGCTACACCTTC
D gene: -
J gene: TRBJ1-2
clone size: many
V gene: TRBV11-2

CDR3 protein: CASTREVNEKLFF
CDR3 DNA: TGTGCCAGCACCCGGGAAGTTAATGAAAAACTGTTTTTT
D gene: -
J gene: TRBJ1-4
clone size: many
V gene: TRBV6-2/TRBV6-3